Listed below are T cell receptor beta chains from one sample, sequenced in a study of molecular identifiers for immune sequencing clone quantification. TCRdb fed the PCR reads into MiXCR, producing one record per CDR3 protein. The sample has about 630,000 distinct CDR3 sequences; less than 30% are singletons. Material for sequencing was naive CD8+ T cells from blood, with Jurkat cell RNA spiked in. The receptor source for this set is a human donor in good health. Some libraries in this study had Jurkat cell RNA spiked in. Both conserved end residues are part of each CDR3. The order of the fields is D gene, clone size, V gene, J gene, CDR3 protein, CDR3 DNA. A D gene is named only where the DNA matches it firmly. Expanded clones get a size class; other rows say once, few or many, or leave the size out.

NA	NA	TRBV4-1	TRBJ2-7	CASSQRTTGVYEQYF	TGCGCCAGCAGCCAAAGAACGACGGGGGTCTACGAGCAGTACTTC
NA	NA	TRBV12-3/TRBV12-4	TRBJ1-4	CASSFARLNGKLFF	TGTGCCAGCAGTTTCGCCAGACTTAATGGAAAACTGTTTTTT
NA	many	TRBV7-3	TRBJ2-2	CASSSPPGELFF	TGTGCCAGCAGCTCCCCCCCCGGGGAGCTGTTTTTT
NA	once	TRBV3-1	TRBJ2-7	CASSQDTYSVPDEQYF	TGTGCCAGCAGCCAAGATACGTACTCGGTACCCGACGAGCAGTACTTC
NA	NA	TRBV9	TRBJ2-1	CASNVWGYDNEQFF	TGTGCCAGCAACGTATGGGGGTATGACAATGAGCAGTTCTTC
NA	NA	TRBV24-1	TRBJ2-1	CATSDLTGDHYNEQFF	TGTGCCACCAGTGATTTGACGGGGGACCACTACAATGAGCAGTTCTTC
NA	NA	TRBV19	TRBJ2-2	CASSHLTTTGELFF	TGTGCCAGTAGTCATTTAACCACCACCGGGGAGCTGTTTTTT
TRBD2	NA	TRBV6-5	TRBJ2-7	CASSYSAGGLHEQYF	TGTGCCAGCAGTTACTCGGCGGGGGGGCTCCACGAGCAGTACTTC
TRBD1	NA	TRBV4-3	TRBJ2-7	CASSQEHRGYSYEQYF	TGCGCCAGCAGCCAAGAGCACAGGGGGTACTCCTACGAGCAGTACTTC
TRBD1	NA	TRBV28	TRBJ1-2	CASRRDRGRGYDYTF	TGTGCCAGCAGACGGGACAGGGGGCGCGGCTATGACTACACCTTC
NA	NA	TRBV12-3/TRBV12-4	TRBJ2-1	CASRRGGGPGNEQFF	TGTGCCAGCAGGAGGGGTGGAGGGCCGGGCAATGAGCAGTTCTTC
NA	NA	TRBV16	TRBJ2-5	CASSQSRQIQETQYF	TGTGCCAGCAGCCAATCTCGACAGATACAAGAGACCCAGTACTTC
TRBD1	many	TRBV28	TRBJ1-1	CASSLQGVRTEAFF	TGTGCCAGCAGTCTCCAGGGGGTGCGGACTGAAGCTTTCTTT
NA	NA	TRBV2	TRBJ2-7	CASSEVLKTYEQYF	TGTGCCAGCAGTGAGGTGCTTAAAACCTACGAGCAGTACTTC
NA	NA	TRBV5-6	TRBJ1-5	CASSLVGAAQPQHF	TGTGCCAGCAGCTTGGTGGGGGCGGCTCAGCCCCAGCATTTT
TRBD2	NA	TRBV19	TRBJ2-1	CASSMGTSGYNEQFF	TGTGCCAGTAGTATGGGGACTAGCGGGTACAATGAGCAGTTCTTC
NA	NA	TRBV28	TRBJ1-6	CASSLQAHSYNSPPHF	TGTGCCAGCAGTTTGCAGGCACACTCCTATAATTCACCCCCCCACTTT
NA	NA	TRBV3-1	TRBJ2-7	CASSQVGVPHEQYF	TGTGCCAGCAGCCAAGTTGGGGTTCCCCACGAGCAGTACTTC
NA	many	TRBV7-2	TRBJ2-7	CASSLVSGDAYEQYF	TGTGCCAGCAGCTTAGTTTCCGGAGATGCCTACGAGCAGTACTTC
NA	many	TRBV25-1	TRBJ1-1	CASSNFNTEAFF	TGTGCCAGCAGTAACTTCAACACTGAAGCTTTCTTT
TRBD1	NA	TRBV6-2/TRBV6-3	TRBJ2-2	CAGSYRGIGELFF	TGTGCCGGCAGTTACAGGGGAATAGGGGAGCTGTTTTTT
NA	many	TRBV12-5	TRBJ1-5	CASGRGDSNQPQHF	TGTGCTAGTGGGAGGGGGGATAGCAATCAGCCCCAGCATTTT
NA	many	TRBV7-2	TRBJ1-1	CASSLEWESTEAFF	TGTGCCAGCAGCTTAGAGTGGGAGTCGACTGAAGCTTTCTTT
NA	few	TRBV18	TRBJ2-3	CASFFTGSTNTQYF	TGTGCCAGCTTTTTCACGGGGAGCACTAATACGCAGTATTTT
NA	NA	TRBV24-1	TRBJ2-2	CATSDQLALDTGELFF	TGTGCCACCAGTGATCAGCTAGCGCTTGACACCGGGGAGCTGTTTTTT
NA	many	TRBV29-1	TRBJ1-1	CSVDDGGNAEAFF	TGCAGCGTTGACGACGGCGGGAACGCTGAAGCTTTCTTT
NA	NA	TRBV9	TRBJ2-3	CASTSGADTQYF	TGTGCCAGCACCTCAGGGGCAGATACGCAGTATTTT
NA	many	TRBV6-8	TRBJ2-5	CASSYFGRLWMTEGDEETQYF	TGTGCCAGCAGTTACTTCGGTCGGTTGTGGATGACGGAGGGCGACGAAGAGACCCAGTACTTC
NA	few	TRBV6-5	TRBJ2-1	CASRREYNEQFF	TGTGCCAGCAGGCGAGAGTACAATGAGCAGTTCTTC
NA	few	TRBV30	TRBJ2-5	CAWSPGETQYF	TGTGCCTGGAGTCCTGGCGAGACCCAGTACTTC
NA	NA	TRBV7-9	TRBJ2-3	CASITPLTTDPAGDTQYF	TGTGCCAGCATCACCCCGCTAACGACAGACCCTGCGGGGGATACGCAGTATTTT
TRBD1	NA	TRBV30	TRBJ2-5	CAWNAGTGFSKTQYF	TGTGCCTGGAACGCCGGGACAGGGTTTTCGAAGACCCAGTACTTC
NA	NA	TRBV27	TRBJ2-7	CASSFSSRGSYEQYF	TGTGCCAGCAGTTTCTCCAGCAGGGGATCCTACGAGCAGTACTTC
NA	NA	TRBV19	TRBJ2-7	CASRPGGINEQYF	TGTGCCAGTAGACCCGGCGGGATCAACGAGCAGTACTTC
TRBD1	few	TRBV7-9	TRBJ2-1	CASSHRDRPSSEQFF	TGTGCCAGCAGTCACCGGGACAGGCCTTCTTCTGAGCAGTTCTTC
TRBD1	NA	TRBV6-2/TRBV6-3	TRBJ1-4	CASTLGTATNEKLFF	TGTGCCAGCACCCTCGGGACAGCAACTAATGAAAAACTGTTTTTT
NA	NA	TRBV12-3/TRBV12-4	TRBJ1-6	CASAHRGGHYNSPLHF	TGTGCCAGCGCCCATCGGGGGGGTCACTATAATTCACCCCTCCACTTT